Below, 8 T cell receptor beta chains from the same sample are listed, as sequenced in a study of OX40 agonist ivuxolimab in advanced cancers. Libraries came from the immunoSEQ multiplex PCR assay. As stored in TCRdb, this immuneACCESS dataset retains in-frame rearrangements with V and J assigned. A fraction of the clones does not appear; measured against another copy, unresolved V genes explain less than half of the discrepancy, and the remainder lacks a known reason. The sample table contains some 97,000 clones; only one count was recorded for roughly nine tenths of them. In total, the top ten clones hold about 0.31% of the sample. The sequencing used CD4+ or CD8+ T cells sorted from blood, collected in a trial of the OX40 agonist ivuxolimab. These receptors were obtained from an adult with an advanced solid tumor such as melanoma, head and neck, liver or kidney cancer.

This clone was observed a single time. The chain joins TRBV6-5 to TRBJ2-7; D is tentatively TRBD1 or TRBD2 (6 bases each). Per germline, CDR1 MNHEY and CDR2 SVGAGI. CDR3 size: 16 residues. With 4 bases removed from V and 5 bases from J, the gap between germline ends came to 21 bases. In nucleotides, the CDR3 is TGTGCCAGCAGTTCCCTCTCTCGGGGGCGGAGAGACGAGCAGTACTTC. It encodes CASSSLSRGRRDEQYF.

This chain joins TRBV12-5 and TRBJ2-5; 16 bases are a match to TRBD2. V gave up 0 bases and J gave up 3 bases; unmatched junction bases: 7. In germline, CDR1 is LGHNT, CDR2 FRNRAP. The CDR3 sequence is 19 residues long. In DNA form, the CDR3 reads TGTGCTAGTGGTTTGGTAAAGGATGGGACTAGCGGGAGGGAAGAGACCCAGTACTTC. Translating gives CASGLVKDGTSGREETQYF.

The chain employs TRBV5-5 and TRBJ2-4, with a weak D call TRBD2 (5 bases). Germline V gives CDR1 SGHKS, CDR2 YYEKEE (reference sequence). With 0 bases removed from V and 5 bases from J, the gap between germline ends came to 9 bases. CDR3 length equals 14 residues. The chain's CDR3 is CASSLDLRENIQYF. The CDR3 bases are TGTGCCAGCAGCTTGGATCTGAGGGAAAACATTCAGTACTTC.

This sequence joins TRBV5-4 and TRBJ2-7; 10 nucleotides line up with TRBD2. The CDR3 consists of 15 residues. Looked up from germline, CDR1 is SGHNT and CDR2 is YYREEE (reference sequence). The V and J ends lost 0 bases and 2 bases, in that order; junction bases with no gene match: 2. The CDR3, as DNA: TGTGCCAGCAGCTTGGGTAGCGGGGGGCCCTACGAGCAGTACTTC. As protein: CASSLGSGGPYEQYF.

This chain links TRBV9 with TRBJ2-5, with D tentatively TRBD2 (5 bases). The CDR3 is 13 amino acids. Looked up from germline, CDR1 is SGDLS and CDR2 is YYNGEE. The V end was cut by 4 bases, the J end by 0 bases, with 7 bases between. This CDR3 is CASSPGYQETQYF. CDR3 in DNA: TGTGCCAGCAGCCCGGGATACCAAGAGACCCAGTACTTC.

The chain carries TRBV5-6 and TRBJ2-5, with D possibly being TRBD2 (6 bases). Germline V lookup: CDR1 SGHDT, CDR2 YYEEEE. CDR3 size: 14 residues. The V end lost 4 bases, the J end lost 4 bases, and 14 bases lay between the germline ends. The CDR3 region is CASSRGTLGETQYF. In DNA form, the CDR3 reads TGTGCCAGCAGCCGGGGGACCCTTGGAGAGACCCAGTACTTC.

This clone was picked up a small number of times. The V gene is TRBV2, the J gene TRBJ1-1; TRBD1 might be the D (6 bases). The germline V gene encodes CDR1 SNHLY and CDR2 FYNNEI. V shed 7 bases and J shed 1 base, with 10 bases lying between them. The CDR3 extends over 13 amino acids. For the CDR3, the DNA is TGTGCCAGCAATCGAGGGGGGAACACTGAAGCTTTCTTT. As protein: CASNRGGNTEAFF.

The rearrangement links TRBV5-8 to TRBJ2-7; D is tentatively TRBD1 or TRBD2 (5 bases each). V was shortened by 1 base and J by 4 bases, with 12 bases between the two germline ends. Germline CDR1 and CDR2: SGHTS and YDEGEE. The length of the CDR3 is 14 residues. The chain's CDR3 is CASSLTGTSYEQYF. CDR3 DNA sequence: TGTGCCAGCAGCTTGACCGGGACGTCTTACGAGCAGTACTTC.